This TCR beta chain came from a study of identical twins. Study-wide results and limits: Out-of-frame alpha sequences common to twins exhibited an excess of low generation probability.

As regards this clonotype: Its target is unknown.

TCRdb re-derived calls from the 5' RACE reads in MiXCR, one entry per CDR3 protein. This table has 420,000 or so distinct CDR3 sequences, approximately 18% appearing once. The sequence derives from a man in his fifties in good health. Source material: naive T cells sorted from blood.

DNA of the CDR3: TGCGCCAGCAGCCAAGATGGCGCCACAGATACGCAGTATTTT. It yields the protein CASSQDGATDTQYF. The chain recombines TRBV4-3 with TRBJ2-3; D ambiguous. The V gene lost 0 bases and the J gene lost 2 bases, with 6 bases spanning the gap. The CDR3 runs 14 residues. The germline V gene encodes CDR1 LGHNA and CDR2 YSLEER.